This is a list of T cell receptor beta chains from one sample in a study of T cells in Graves' hyperthyroidism and ophthalmopathy. TCRdb redid the calling of the multiplex PCR reads with MiXCR, one entry per CDR3 protein. The sample lists about 570,000 distinct CDR3 sequences, 46% occurring once. Sample: peripheral blood or thyroid tissue (not recorded which). The receptors derive from an adult woman with Graves' disease, either hyperthyroidism or ophthalmopathy (not recorded which). Both conserved end residues are part of each CDR3. D genes are given only for firm matches.

CDR3aa: CASSSQGVLSVDTQYF
v_gene: TRBV12-3/TRBV12-4
d_gene: TRBD1
j_gene: TRBJ2-3

CDR3aa: CASSWGTAEAF
v_gene: TRBV5-1
d_gene: TRBD1
j_gene: TRBJ2-6

CDR3aa: CAISESEGPDGANVLTF
v_gene: TRBV10-3
d_gene: .
j_gene: TRBJ2-6

CDR3aa: CATSREGANVLTF
v_gene: TRBV15
d_gene: .
j_gene: TRBJ2-6

CDR3aa: CASSAGGSQYF
v_gene: TRBV9
d_gene: TRBD2
j_gene: TRBJ2-5

CDR3aa: CASSSQGGIAQPQHF
v_gene: TRBV7-9
d_gene: .
j_gene: TRBJ1-5

CDR3aa: CATSSQGRNYGYTF
v_gene: TRBV15
d_gene: .
j_gene: TRBJ1-2

CDR3aa: CASSTPTLAEGEKLFF
v_gene: TRBV5-6
d_gene: .
j_gene: TRBJ1-4

CDR3aa: CASSAWTGPVETQYF
v_gene: TRBV7-3
d_gene: TRBD1
j_gene: TRBJ2-5

CDR3aa: CASSSRKGSGNSPLHF
v_gene: TRBV27
d_gene: .
j_gene: TRBJ1-6

CDR3aa: CASSQDGRNNQPQHF
v_gene: TRBV4-1
d_gene: .
j_gene: TRBJ1-5

CDR3aa: CASSEYSTNTEAFF
v_gene: TRBV19
d_gene: .
j_gene: TRBJ1-1

CDR3aa: CAISSYSGTAYGYTF
v_gene: TRBV10-3
d_gene: TRBD1
j_gene: TRBJ1-2

CDR3aa: CASSESRIREPQHF
v_gene: TRBV10-2
d_gene: .
j_gene: TRBJ1-5

CDR3aa: CASSESRTDGAFF
v_gene: TRBV10-1
d_gene: .
j_gene: TRBJ1-1

CDR3aa: CSARSGQFTNYGYTF
v_gene: TRBV20-1
d_gene: .
j_gene: TRBJ1-2

CDR3aa: CASSLGDTGNTEAFF
v_gene: TRBV11-1
d_gene: .
j_gene: TRBJ1-1

CDR3aa: CASSPDRVGWPQHF
v_gene: TRBV7-2
d_gene: TRBD1
j_gene: TRBJ1-5

CDR3aa: CASGRGPGGGYTF
v_gene: TRBV11-3
d_gene: .
j_gene: TRBJ1-2

CDR3aa: CASSRWGNQPQHF
v_gene: TRBV2
d_gene: .
j_gene: TRBJ1-5

CDR3aa: CASRFRTGLAVVQETQYF
v_gene: TRBV5-1
d_gene: TRBD2
j_gene: TRBJ2-5

CDR3aa: CASRGQSYSNQPQHF
v_gene: TRBV27
d_gene: TRBD1
j_gene: TRBJ1-5

CDR3aa: CASSTSGTLSMNTEAFF
v_gene: TRBV5-1
d_gene: .
j_gene: TRBJ1-1

CDR3aa: CASSRNVGTSGSETQYF
v_gene: TRBV5-1
d_gene: TRBD2
j_gene: TRBJ2-5

CDR3aa: CASSPMGGWATEAFF
v_gene: TRBV9
d_gene: .
j_gene: TRBJ1-1

CDR3aa: CASSPKGGTGYEQYF
v_gene: TRBV7-9
d_gene: .
j_gene: TRBJ2-7

CDR3aa: CASSSRTLAAVTYEQYF
v_gene: TRBV11-1
d_gene: TRBD2
j_gene: TRBJ2-7